These T cell receptor beta chains were read from a single sample in a study of shared clonotypes between healthy human individuals. Profiled with immunoSEQ multiplex PCR; TCRdb holds only in-frame clones, not every one. The sample includes about 110,000 clones, approximately 70% seen only once; the top ten take approximately 23%. The sample taken for sequencing was memory CD8+ T cells sorted from blood. The source of these receptors is a woman aged 25 to 45 in good health. Both conserved end residues are part of each CDR3. A D gene is named only where the DNA matches it firmly. The listing skips clone size in some rows; elsewhere it reads once, few, many or a size class.

d_call: .; clone_size: .; j_call: TRBJ2-7; v_call: TRBV27; cdr3_aa: CASSLSTDSFEQYF; cdr3_nt: TGTGCCAGCAGTTTATCAACTGACAGTTTCGAGCAGTACTTC
d_call: .; clone_size: few; j_call: TRBJ2-3; v_call: TRBV4-2; cdr3_aa: CASSQDQGAGSDTQYF; cdr3_nt: TGTGCCAGCAGCCAAGACCAGGGCGCGGGGTCGGATACGCAGTATTTT
d_call: TRBD1; clone_size: .; j_call: TRBJ1-1; v_call: TRBV19; cdr3_aa: CASSSIRQGPMNTEAFF; cdr3_nt: TGTGCCAGTAGCTCCATCCGACAGGGCCCTATGAACACTGAAGCTTTCTTT
d_call: TRBD1; clone_size: .; j_call: TRBJ1-2; v_call: TRBV6-1; cdr3_aa: CASSEVSRTGAYGYTF; cdr3_nt: TGTGCCAGCAGTGAAGTTTCAAGGACAGGTGCTTATGGCTACACCTTC
d_call: .; clone_size: .; j_call: TRBJ2-7; v_call: TRBV7-2; cdr3_aa: CASSLETGYTYEQYF; cdr3_nt: TGTGCCAGCAGCTTAGAAACAGGTTACACCTACGAGCAGTACTTC
d_call: .; clone_size: .; j_call: TRBJ2-7; v_call: TRBV29-1; cdr3_aa: CSVGPWGSIYEQYF; cdr3_nt: TGCAGCGTCGGCCCCTGGGGGTCCATCTACGAGCAGTACTTC
d_call: .; clone_size: few; j_call: TRBJ2-3; v_call: TRBV25-1; cdr3_aa: CASSESRDTQYF; cdr3_nt: TGTGCCAGCAGTGAATCGCGAGATACGCAGTATTTT
d_call: .; clone_size: .; j_call: TRBJ2-6; v_call: TRBV6-1; cdr3_aa: CASSARSSGANVLTF; cdr3_nt: TGTGCCAGCAGTGCCCGGAGCTCTGGGGCCAACGTCCTGACTTTC
d_call: TRBD1; clone_size: once; j_call: TRBJ1-2; v_call: TRBV9; cdr3_aa: CASSARTGRHNYGYTF; cdr3_nt: TGTGCCAGCAGCGCCAGGACAGGGCGACATAACTATGGCTACACCTTC
d_call: .; clone_size: .; j_call: TRBJ1-4; v_call: TRBV6-1; cdr3_aa: CASSEASVSGTPLFF; cdr3_nt: TGTGCCAGCAGTGAAGCCTCCGTTTCTGGGACCCCTCTGTTTTTT
d_call: TRBD1; clone_size: .; j_call: TRBJ1-4; v_call: TRBV5-4; cdr3_aa: CASSGGQGQEKLFF; cdr3_nt: TGTGCCAGCAGCGGGGGACAGGGACAAGAAAAACTGTTTTTT
d_call: .; clone_size: .; j_call: TRBJ2-2; v_call: TRBV28; cdr3_aa: CASRSLWTANTGELFF; cdr3_nt: TGTGCCAGCAGGTCCCTCTGGACAGCGAACACCGGGGAGCTGTTTTTT
d_call: TRBD2; clone_size: .; j_call: TRBJ2-5; v_call: TRBV5-1; cdr3_aa: CASSFPGLSGETQYF; cdr3_nt: TGCGCCAGCAGCTTCCCGGGACTAAGTGGTGAGACCCAGTACTTC
d_call: TRBD1; clone_size: .; j_call: TRBJ2-7; v_call: TRBV6-1; cdr3_aa: CASSEESTGSKEQYF; cdr3_nt: TGTGCCAGCAGTGAGGAATCGACAGGGTCGAAAGAGCAGTACTTC
d_call: .; clone_size: once; j_call: TRBJ2-1; v_call: TRBV4-3; cdr3_aa: CASSLVDEQFF; cdr3_nt: TGCGCCAGCAGCCTAGTCGATGAGCAGTTCTTC
d_call: TRBD2; clone_size: .; j_call: TRBJ2-1; v_call: TRBV2; cdr3_aa: CASSELGSGRPYNEQFF; cdr3_nt: TGTGCCAGCAGTGAACTTGGTAGCGGGAGGCCTTACAATGAGCAGTTCTTC
d_call: TRBD1; clone_size: many; j_call: TRBJ1-5; v_call: TRBV27; cdr3_aa: CASSLDGTGGGQPQHF; cdr3_nt: TGTGCCAGCAGTTTAGATGGGACAGGGGGCGGTCAGCCCCAGCATTTT
d_call: TRBD1; clone_size: .; j_call: TRBJ2-1; v_call: TRBV7-6; cdr3_aa: CASSLGTGSNEQFF; cdr3_nt: TGTGCCAGCAGCTTAGGGACAGGGTCCAATGAGCAGTTCTTC
d_call: .; clone_size: few; j_call: TRBJ2-5; v_call: TRBV4-1; cdr3_aa: CASSQAIGGWETQYF; cdr3_nt: TGCGCCAGCAGCCAAGCAATCGGTGGGTGGGAGACCCAGTACTTC
d_call: TRBD2; clone_size: .; j_call: TRBJ2-3; v_call: TRBV28; cdr3_aa: CASSLGEGSTDTQYF; cdr3_nt: TGTGCCAGCAGTTTAGGGGAGGGTAGCACAGATACGCAGTATTTT
d_call: TRBD1; clone_size: .; j_call: TRBJ2-3; v_call: TRBV28; cdr3_aa: CASSLGTGGTDTQYF; cdr3_nt: TGTGCCAGCAGTTTAGGGACAGGGGGGACAGATACGCAGTATTTT
d_call: .; clone_size: few; j_call: TRBJ1-2; v_call: TRBV23-1; cdr3_aa: CATINGYTF; cdr3_nt: TGCGCGACCATCAACGGCTACACCTTC
d_call: TRBD2; clone_size: .; j_call: TRBJ2-1; v_call: TRBV10-2; cdr3_aa: CASSLAGGPYNEQFF; cdr3_nt: TGCGCCAGCAGCTTAGCGGGAGGGCCCTACAATGAGCAGTTCTTC